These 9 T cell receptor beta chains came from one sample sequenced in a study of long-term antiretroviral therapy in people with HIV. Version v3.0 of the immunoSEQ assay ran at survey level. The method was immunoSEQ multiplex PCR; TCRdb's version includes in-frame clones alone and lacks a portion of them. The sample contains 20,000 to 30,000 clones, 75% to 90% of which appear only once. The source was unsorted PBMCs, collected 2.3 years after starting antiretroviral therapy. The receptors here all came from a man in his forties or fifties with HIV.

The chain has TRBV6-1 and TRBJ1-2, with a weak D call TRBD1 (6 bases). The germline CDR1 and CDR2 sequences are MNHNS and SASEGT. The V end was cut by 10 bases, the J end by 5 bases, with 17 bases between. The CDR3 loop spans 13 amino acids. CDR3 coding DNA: TGTGCCATTCAAGGAGGACAGTCTTATGGCTACACCTTC. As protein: CAIQGGQSYGYTF.

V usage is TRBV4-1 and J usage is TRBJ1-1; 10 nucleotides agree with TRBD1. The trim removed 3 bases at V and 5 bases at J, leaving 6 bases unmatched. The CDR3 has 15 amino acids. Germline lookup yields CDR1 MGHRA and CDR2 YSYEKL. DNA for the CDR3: TGCGCCAGCAGCCAGGACGACAGGGGGCAAACTGAAGCTTTCTTT. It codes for CASSQDDRGQTEAFF.

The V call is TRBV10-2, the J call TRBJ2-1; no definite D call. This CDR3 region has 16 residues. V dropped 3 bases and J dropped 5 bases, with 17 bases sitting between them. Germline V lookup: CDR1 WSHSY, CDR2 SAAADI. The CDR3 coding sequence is TGCGCCAGCAGTGAAAACCGGCTTGGGTTAAACAATGAGCAGTTCTTC. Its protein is CASSENRLGLNNEQFF.

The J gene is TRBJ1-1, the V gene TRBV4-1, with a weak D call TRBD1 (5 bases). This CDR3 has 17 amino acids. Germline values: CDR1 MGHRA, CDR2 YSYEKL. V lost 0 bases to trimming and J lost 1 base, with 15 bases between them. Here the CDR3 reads CASSQEKLTGWNTEAFF. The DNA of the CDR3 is TGCGCCAGCAGCCAAGAAAAGCTAACAGGATGGAACACTGAAGCTTTCTTT.

For the CDR3, the DNA is TGTGCCTGGAGTGGAGACTACGAGCAGTACTTC. Protein sequence: CAWSGDYEQYF. This chain uses TRBV30 with TRBJ2-7; D gene unclear. V lost 1 base and J 3 bases, leaving 4 bases between the germline ends. This CDR3 contains 11 residues. Germline V gene data show CDR1 as GTSNPN and CDR2 as SVGIG (reference sequence).

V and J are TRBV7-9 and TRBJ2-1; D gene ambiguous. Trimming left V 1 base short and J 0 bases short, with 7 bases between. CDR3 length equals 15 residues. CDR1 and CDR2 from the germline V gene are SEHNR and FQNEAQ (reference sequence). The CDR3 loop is CASSLGSNSYNEQFF. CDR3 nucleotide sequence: TGTGCCAGCAGCTTAGGAAGCAACTCCTACAATGAGCAGTTCTTC.

DNA for the CDR3: TGTGCCAGCAGCGCAGGACAGACGAACACTGAAGCTTTCTTT. Protein product: CASSAGQTNTEAFF. The chain is built from TRBV7-6 and TRBJ1-1; TRBD1 might be the D (6 bases). The CDR3 covers 14 residues. V was pared by 5 bases and J by 1 base, with 11 bases between. Germline V gene sequence: CDR1 SGHVS, CDR2 FNYEAQ.

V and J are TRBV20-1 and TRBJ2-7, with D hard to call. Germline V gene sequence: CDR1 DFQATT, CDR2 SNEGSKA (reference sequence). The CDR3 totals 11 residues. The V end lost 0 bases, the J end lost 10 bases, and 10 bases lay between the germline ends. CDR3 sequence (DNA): TGCAGTGCTAGAGATCTAAGGGTTCAGTACTTC. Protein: CSARDLRVQYF.

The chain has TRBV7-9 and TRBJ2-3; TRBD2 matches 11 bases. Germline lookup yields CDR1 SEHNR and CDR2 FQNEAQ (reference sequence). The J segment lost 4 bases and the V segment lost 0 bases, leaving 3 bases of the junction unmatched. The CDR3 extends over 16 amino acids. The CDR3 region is CASSLASGRASDTQYF. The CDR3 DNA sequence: TGTGCCAGCAGCTTAGCTAGCGGGAGGGCCTCAGATACGCAGTATTTT.